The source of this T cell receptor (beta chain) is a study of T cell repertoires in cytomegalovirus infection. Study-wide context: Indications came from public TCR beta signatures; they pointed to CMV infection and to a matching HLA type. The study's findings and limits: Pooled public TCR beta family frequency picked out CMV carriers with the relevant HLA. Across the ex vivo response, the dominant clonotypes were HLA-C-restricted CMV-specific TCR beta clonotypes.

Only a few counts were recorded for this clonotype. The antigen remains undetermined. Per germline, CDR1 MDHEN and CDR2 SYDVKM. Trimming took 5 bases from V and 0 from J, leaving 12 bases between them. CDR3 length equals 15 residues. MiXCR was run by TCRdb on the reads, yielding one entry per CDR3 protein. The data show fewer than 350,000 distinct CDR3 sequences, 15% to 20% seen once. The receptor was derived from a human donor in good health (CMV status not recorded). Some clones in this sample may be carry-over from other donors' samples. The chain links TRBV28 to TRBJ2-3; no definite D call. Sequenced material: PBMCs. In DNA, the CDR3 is TGTGCCAGCAGTACCCACGGCTCTAGCACAGATACGCAGTATTTT. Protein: CASSTHGSSTDTQYF.